This T cell receptor beta chain was identified during a study of T cell responses to AZD1222 COVID-19 vaccine. Clones were sequenced by immunoSEQ multiplex PCR, and TCRdb holds only the in-frame ones, with some missing. The sample has over 150,000 clones, 75% to 95% seen once; the top ten hold less than 3%. Comment on this clone: Its antigen is unidentified.

Study outcomes and limitations: The sample set comprised mostly white British donors with more females, and clonal diversity was possibly underestimated. At study baseline, merely six AZD1222 recipients were seropositive.

J gave up 3 bases and V 4 bases, and 9 bases lay outside the gene matches. Germline CDR1 SGHNT, CDR2 YYREEE (reference sequence). The CDR3 has 16 amino acids. The source of this sequence is an adult in good health. The J gene is TRBJ2-3, the V gene TRBV5-4; 9 nucleotides line up with TRBD1. The specimen was peripheral blood, collected on day 0 of AZD1222 vaccination. The CDR3 region is CASSPGTGRDTDTQYF. CDR3 nucleotide sequence: TGTGCCAGCAGCCCCGGGACAGGGCGAGATACAGATACGCAGTATTTT.